These 19 T cell receptor beta chains share one sample of origin, sequenced in a study of blood T cell repertoires in COVID-19. Generated by immunoSEQ multiplex PCR, the TCRdb table keeps only in-frame clones and is missing some. Seen here are 200,000 to 250,000 clones, more than 75% observed once, and the top ten hold about 7.6%. Sequenced sample: peripheral blood. The source of these receptors is a woman in her 70s with active or convalescent COVID-19.

The CDR3 DNA reads as TGTGCCAGCAGACCCCAGGGTGAAGACTACACCTTC. It yields the protein CASRPQGEDYTF. The chain links TRBV6-5 to TRBJ1-2; possible D gene TRBD1, 5 bases. Germline assignment: CDR1 MNHEY and CDR2 SVGAGI. The CDR3 has 12 residues. V was pared by 6 bases and J by 10 bases, with 15 bases between.

The chain joins TRBV7-6 to TRBJ1-4; tentatively, D is TRBD1 (5 bases). Germline V gene sequence: CDR1 SGHVS, CDR2 FNYEAQ. CDR3 length: 14 amino acids. V was pared by 1 base and J by 8 bases, with 11 bases between. Here the CDR3 reads CASSLGGAGEKLFF. CDR3 DNA sequence: TGTGCCAGCAGCTTAGGAGGGGCGGGGGAAAAACTGTTTTTT.

In DNA, the CDR3 is TGCGCCAGCAGCTTGGAGGGCCCCGGAGGGGGGGGTGAAAAACTGTTTTTT. This translates into CASSLEGPGGGGEKLFF. The V call is TRBV5-1, the J call TRBJ1-4; D is perhaps TRBD1 (6 bases). Trimming took 0 bases from V and 7 from J, leaving 19 bases between them. The CDR3 is made up of 17 amino acids. Germline lookup yields CDR1 SGHRS and CDR2 YFSETQ.

The chain has TRBV7-2 and TRBJ1-2, with TRBD1 matching 10 bases. The germline gives CDR1 SGHTA, CDR2 FQGNSA. CDR3 length: 15 amino acids. With V trimmed by 2 bases and J by 4 bases, 4 bases remained unmatched. Here the CDR3 DNA reads TGTGCCAGCAGCTTAATGACAGGGGGCGCCTATGGCTACACCTTC. It encodes CASSLMTGGAYGYTF. The full variable domain, rest sourced from reference TRBV7-2 and TRBJ1-2, is GAGVSQSPSNKVTEKGKDVELRCDPISGHTALYWYRQSLGQGLEFLIYFQGNSAPDKSGLPSDRFSAERTGGSVSTLTIQRTQQEDSAVYLCASSLMTGGAYGYTFGSGTRLTVV.

This rearrangement joins TRBV7-9 to TRBJ2-2, with 9 bases identical to TRBD2. This CDR3 has 14 residues. Trimming cost V 10 bases and J 5 bases; bases outside gene matches: 8. Germline V gene data show CDR1 as SEHNR and CDR2 as FQNEAQ (reference sequence). The CDR3 DNA reads as TGTGCCATCCCTGCGGGGGGGTGGACCGGGGAGCTGTTTTTT. Encoded protein: CAIPAGGWTGELFF. Full variable domain (rest looked up from reference TRBV7-9 and TRBJ2-2): DTGVSQNPRHKITKRGQNVTFRCDPISEHNRLYWYRQTLGQGPEFLTYFQNEAQLEKSRLLSDRFSAERPKGSFSTLEIQRTEQGDSAMYLCAIPAGGWTGELFFGEGSRLTVL.

The rearrangement joins TRBV5-1 to TRBJ2-2; unclear D gene. Germline CDR1 SGHRS, CDR2 YFSETQ. Deletions cut 0 bases from V and 2 bases from J, with 8 bases between. The CDR3 spans 15 residues. The CDR3 loop reads CASSLANLNTGELFF. The CDR3 DNA is TGCGCCAGCAGCTTGGCTAATTTAAACACCGGGGAGCTGTTTTTT.

The V gene is TRBV5-4, the J gene TRBJ1-1, with D possibly matching TRBD1 (6 bases). CDR1 is SGHNT, CDR2 YYREEE, per germline (reference sequence). The CDR3 covers 15 residues. V dropped 4 bases and J dropped 5 bases, with 18 bases sitting between them. CDR3 loop: CASSTRTEWNTEAFF. DNA of the CDR3: TGTGCCAGCAGCACCCGGACAGAATGGAATACTGAAGCTTTCTTT.

V gene TRBV4-3 combines with J gene TRBJ1-2, with 7 positions matching TRBD1. CDR1 and CDR2 (germline): LGHNA, YSLEER. The CDR3 is 15 amino acids. J was trimmed by 8 bases and V by 3 bases; bases with no gene match: 12. The CDR3 DNA reads TGCGCCAGCAGCCAGCCTGGACAGGCCGAGTTGGGCTACACCTTC. Encoded protein: CASSQPGQAELGYTF.

The chain recombines TRBV6-6 with TRBJ2-5; 12 bases map to TRBD2. After removal of 6 bases from V and 5 bases from J, the junction contained 22 bases not matched to a gene. There are 20 residues in the CDR3. CDR1 is MNHNY and CDR2 is SVGAGI in the germline V gene (reference sequence). The CDR3 loop reads CASSPILRLAGASSRETQYF. The DNA for the CDR3 is TGTGCCAGCAGCCCGATTCTCCGACTAGCGGGGGCCTCTAGCCGGGAGACCCAGTACTTC.

The chain carries TRBV5-4 and TRBJ2-5; 10 bases line up with TRBD1. V lost 4 bases, J lost 3 bases, and 6 bases stayed unmatched. CDR3 length equals 15 residues. Germline V gene data show CDR1 as SGHNT and CDR2 as YYREEE (reference sequence). CDR3 sequence reads: CASSLPGTGEETQYF. The CDR3 region has the DNA TGTGCCAGCAGCCTACCCGGGACAGGGGAAGAGACCCAGTACTTC. Filled out from reference TRBV5-4 and TRBJ2-5, the complete variable domain reads ETGVTQSPTHLIKTRGQQVTLRCSSQSGHNTVSWYQQALGQGPQFIFQYYREEENGRGNFPPRFSGLQFPNYSSELNVNALELDDSALYLCASSLPGTGEETQYFGPGTRLLVL.

The genes are TRBV11-1 and TRBJ2-2; a weak D match, TRBD1 (6 bases). Germline V lookup: CDR1 SGHAT, CDR2 FQDESV (reference sequence). The CDR3 contains 15 residues. V shed 2 bases and J shed 6 bases, with 13 bases lying between them. The CDR3 here is CASSLIRGRAGELFF. The CDR3 DNA reads TGTGCCAGCAGCTTAATCAGGGGAAGGGCCGGGGAGCTGTTTTTT.

CDR3 sequence: CAIMGGTYEQYF. The CDR3 region has the DNA TGTGCCATCATGGGGGGGACTTACGAGCAGTACTTC. V and J are TRBV10-3 and TRBJ2-7; 7 bases match TRBD2. V shed 7 bases and J 4 bases; nucleotides not matched to a gene: 4. CDR3 length: 12 amino acids. From germline, CDR1 is ENHRY and CDR2 SYGVKD.

This clone was seen once. At one of its ends the junction is not consistent with the germline gene, which may arise from a read error. The chain links TRBV24-1 to TRBJ1-2, with a weak D call TRBD1 (5 bases). The CDR3 loop spans 13 amino acids. Germline CDR1 KGHDR, CDR2 SFDVKD. CDR3 DNA sequence: TGTGCCACCAGTGATTTGGACAGTCTCTTACTCGTCTTC. Its translation: CATSDLDSLLLVF.

The chain combines TRBV5-5 with TRBJ1-1, with TRBD1 matching over 8 bases. J lost 4 bases, V lost 0 bases, and 5 bases had no gene match. Germline CDR1 SGHKS, CDR2 YYEKEE (reference sequence). The CDR3 spans 15 residues. DNA for the CDR3: TGTGCCAGCAGCTTGGGTCCAGGGGGCCCCACTGAAGCTTTCTTT. It codes for CASSLGPGGPTEAFF.

This chain connects TRBV19 to TRBJ1-1; the D is unclear. The CDR3 is made up of 13 amino acids. Looked up from germline, CDR1 is LNHDA and CDR2 is SQIVND (reference sequence). Between the trimmed V and J ends, which lost 0 bases and 7 bases, there was a span of 9 bases. CDR3 sequence reads: CASSIDLDFEAFF. The CDR3 nucleotides read TGTGCCAGTAGTATAGATCTGGACTTTGAAGCTTTCTTT.

The chain links TRBV24-1 to TRBJ1-1; D is perhaps TRBD1 (5 bases). The CDR3 has 13 residues. From germline, CDR1 is KGHDR and CDR2 SFDVKD. V lost 5 bases and J 1 base, leaving 7 bases between the germline ends. Here the CDR3 reads CATSATGNTEAFF. DNA for the CDR3: TGTGCCACCAGTGCTACAGGGAACACTGAAGCTTTCTTT.

The chain links TRBV29-1 to TRBJ1-3; D gene ambiguous. CDR1 is SQVTM and CDR2 is ANQGSEA in the germline V gene. V was clipped by 4 bases and J by 0 bases, with 10 bases between them. This CDR3 has 14 residues. The CDR3 loop is CSVVPLSSGNTIYF. In DNA form, the CDR3 reads TGCAGCGTTGTACCACTGAGCTCTGGAAACACCATATATTTT.

CDR3 coding DNA: TGTGCCAGCAGTTACTCGAGACAGTTTAATGAAAAACTGTTTTTT. Translation: CASSYSRQFNEKLFF. The chain links TRBV6-5 to TRBJ1-4; TRBD1 is a possible D gene (5 bases). The CDR3 has 15 residues. CDR1 is MNHEY and CDR2 is SVGAGI in the germline V gene. Trimming took 0 bases from V and 4 from J, leaving 9 bases between them.

The CDR3 sequence is CASASGTGLDTEAFF. The CDR3 DNA follows: TGTGCTAGTGCCTCCGGGACAGGTTTGGACACTGAAGCTTTCTTT. This chain uses TRBV12-5 with TRBJ1-1; 8 nucleotides match TRBD1. The CDR3 has 15 residues. Germline V gene data show CDR1 as LGHNT and CDR2 as FRNRAP. V shed 7 bases and J 3 bases; nucleotides not matched to a gene: 10.